This T cell receptor beta chain was captured in a study of blood T cell repertoires in COVID-19. The method was immunoSEQ multiplex PCR; TCRdb's version includes in-frame clones alone and lacks a portion of them. The repertoire holds about 120,000 clones, about four fifths seen once, with roughly a sixth in the top ten. The CDR3 runs to 15 residues. Trimming cost V 0 bases and J 3 bases, with 11 bases left between them. Per the germline V gene, CDR1 is LGHNA and CDR2 is YNFKEQ. The TCR comes from a man younger than 40 with COVID-19, enrolled during active disease. This chain joins TRBV4-2 and TRBJ2-5, with D possibly being TRBD1 (6 bases). Sequenced input: peripheral blood. CDR3 loop: CASSQDLHREETQYF. In nucleotides, the CDR3 is TGTGCCAGCAGCCAAGATTTGCACAGGGAAGAGACCCAGTACTTC.